This T cell receptor beta chain was sequenced during a study of siplizumab effects on memory and regulatory T cells. The length of the CDR3 is 15 residues. Germline V CDR1 and CDR2: SQVTM, ANQGSEA. V was clipped by 6 bases and J by 1 base; unmatched bases: 11. Using immunoSEQ multiplex PCR, the repertoire was profiled, and TCRdb retains in-frame clones only, with some absent. The sample has more than 90,000 clones; just under 95% are singletons. A few counts support this clone. This clonotype was sampled from a human donor in good health. The sequenced sample was non-Treg CD4+ T cells sorted from blood. The genes are TRBV29-1 and TRBJ2-7; 8 bases are shared with TRBD1. CDR3 bases: TGCAGCGTCAAATGGACAGGGCGAGGGTCCTACGAGCAGTACTTC. It translates to CSVKWTGRGSYEQYF.